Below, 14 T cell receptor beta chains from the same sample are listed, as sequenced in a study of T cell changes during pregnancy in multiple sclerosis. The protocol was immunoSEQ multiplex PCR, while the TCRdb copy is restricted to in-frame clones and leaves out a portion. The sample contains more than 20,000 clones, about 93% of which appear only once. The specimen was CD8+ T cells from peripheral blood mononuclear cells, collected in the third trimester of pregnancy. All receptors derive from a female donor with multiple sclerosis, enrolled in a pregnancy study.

Here the CDR3 reads CASSLAGGEYNEAFF. CDR3 DNA sequence: TGCGCCAGCAGCTTGGCCGGGGGGGAATACAATGAAGCTTTCTTT. V gene TRBV5-1 combines with J gene TRBJ1-1; D is possibly TRBD1 (5 bases). Germline CDR1 SGHRS, CDR2 YFSETQ. The CDR3 runs to 15 residues. The V end lost 0 bases, the J end lost 7 bases, and 16 bases lay between the germline ends.

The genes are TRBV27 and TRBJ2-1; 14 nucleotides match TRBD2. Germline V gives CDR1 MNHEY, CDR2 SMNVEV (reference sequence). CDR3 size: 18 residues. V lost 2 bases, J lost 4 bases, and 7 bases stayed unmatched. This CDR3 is CASSLTTTSGRAYNEQFF. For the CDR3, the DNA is TGTGCCAGCAGTTTAACCACGACTAGCGGGAGGGCGTACAATGAGCAGTTCTTC.

This CDR3 is CASSLGEGGVDQPQHF. DNA of the CDR3: TGTGCCAGCAGCTTAGGAGAGGGAGGAGTAGATCAGCCCCAGCATTTT. The chain recombines TRBV7-9 with TRBJ1-5, with D uncertain. V lost 1 base and J 5 bases, leaving 15 bases between the germline ends. Germline V CDR1 and CDR2: SEHNR, FQNEAQ (reference sequence). The CDR3 totals 16 residues.

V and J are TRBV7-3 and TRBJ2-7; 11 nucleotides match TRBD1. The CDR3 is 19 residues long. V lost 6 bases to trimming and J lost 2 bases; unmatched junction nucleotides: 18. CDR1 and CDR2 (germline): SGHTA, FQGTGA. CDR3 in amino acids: CASRHLGQGAPLLAYEQYF. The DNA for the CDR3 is TGTGCCAGCAGACATCTCGGACAGGGGGCTCCCCTTCTCGCCTACGAGCAGTACTTC.

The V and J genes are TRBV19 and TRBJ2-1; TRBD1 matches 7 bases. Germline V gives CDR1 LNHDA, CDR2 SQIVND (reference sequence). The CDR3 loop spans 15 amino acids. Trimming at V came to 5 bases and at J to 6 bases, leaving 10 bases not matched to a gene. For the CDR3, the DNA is TGTGCCAGTAGTTGGGACAGTCGAGGAAGCAATGAGCAGTTCTTC. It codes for CASSWDSRGSNEQFF. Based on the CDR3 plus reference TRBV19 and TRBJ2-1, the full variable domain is DGGITQSPKYLFRKEGQNVTLSCEQNLNHDAMYWYRQDPGQGLRLIYYSQIVNDFQKGDIAEGYSVSREKKESFPLTVTSAQKNPTAFYLCASSWDSRGSNEQFFGPGTRLTVL.

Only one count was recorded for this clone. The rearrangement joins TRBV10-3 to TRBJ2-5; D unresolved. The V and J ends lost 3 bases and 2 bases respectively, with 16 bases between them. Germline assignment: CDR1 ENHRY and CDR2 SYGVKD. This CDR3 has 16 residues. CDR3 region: CAISEDSGTTQETQYF. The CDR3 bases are TGTGCCATCAGTGAAGACTCCGGAACAACTCAAGAGACCCAGTACTTC.

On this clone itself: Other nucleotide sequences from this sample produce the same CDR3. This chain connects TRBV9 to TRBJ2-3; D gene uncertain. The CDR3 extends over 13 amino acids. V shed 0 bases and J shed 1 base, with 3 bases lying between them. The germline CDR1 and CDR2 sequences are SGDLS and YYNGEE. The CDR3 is CASSVGGTDTQYF. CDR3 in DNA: TGTGCCAGCAGCGTAGGAGGCACAGATACGCAGTATTTT.

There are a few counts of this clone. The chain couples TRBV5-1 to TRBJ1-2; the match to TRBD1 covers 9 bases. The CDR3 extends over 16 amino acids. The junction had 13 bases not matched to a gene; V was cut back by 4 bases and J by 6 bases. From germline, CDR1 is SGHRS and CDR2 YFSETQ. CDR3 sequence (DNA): TGCGCCAGCAGCCCCCAACCGGGACAGGGATTCGATGGCTACACCTTC. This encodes CASSPQPGQGFDGYTF.

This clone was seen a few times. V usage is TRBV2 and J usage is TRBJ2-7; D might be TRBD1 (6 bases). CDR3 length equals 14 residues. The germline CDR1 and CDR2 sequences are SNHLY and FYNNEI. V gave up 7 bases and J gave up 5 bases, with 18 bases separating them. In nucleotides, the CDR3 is TGTGCCAGCACTCCGACAGGCCGCCCCAACGAGCAGTACTTC. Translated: CASTPTGRPNEQYF.

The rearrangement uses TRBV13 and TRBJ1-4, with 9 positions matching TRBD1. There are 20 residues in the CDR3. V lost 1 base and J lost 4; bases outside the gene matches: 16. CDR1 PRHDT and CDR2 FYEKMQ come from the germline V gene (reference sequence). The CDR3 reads CASSLAPMGTGRWGNEKLFF. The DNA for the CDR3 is TGTGCCAGCAGCTTAGCCCCAATGGGGACAGGGCGCTGGGGTAATGAAAAACTGTTTTTT.

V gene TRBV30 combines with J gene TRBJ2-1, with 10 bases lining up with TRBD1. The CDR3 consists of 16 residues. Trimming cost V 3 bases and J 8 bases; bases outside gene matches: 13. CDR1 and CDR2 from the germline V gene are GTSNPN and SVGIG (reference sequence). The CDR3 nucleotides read TGTGCCTGGAGGGCCCGGGACAGGGGTGTGGGGCATGAGCAGTTCTTC. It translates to CAWRARDRGVGHEQFF.

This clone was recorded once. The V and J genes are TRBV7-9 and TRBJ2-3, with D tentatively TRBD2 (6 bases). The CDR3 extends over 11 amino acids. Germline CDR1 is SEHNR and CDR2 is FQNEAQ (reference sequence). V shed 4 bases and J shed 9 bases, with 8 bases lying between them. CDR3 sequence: CASSSGLTQYF. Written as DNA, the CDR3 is TGTGCCAGCAGCTCGGGACTGACGCAGTATTTT.

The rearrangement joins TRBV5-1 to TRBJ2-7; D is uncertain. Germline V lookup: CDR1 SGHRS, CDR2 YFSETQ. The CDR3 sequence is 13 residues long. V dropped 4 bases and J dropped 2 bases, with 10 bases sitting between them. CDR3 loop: CASSPPGTYEQYF. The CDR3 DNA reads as TGCGCCAGCAGCCCTCCCGGTACCTACGAGCAGTACTTC.

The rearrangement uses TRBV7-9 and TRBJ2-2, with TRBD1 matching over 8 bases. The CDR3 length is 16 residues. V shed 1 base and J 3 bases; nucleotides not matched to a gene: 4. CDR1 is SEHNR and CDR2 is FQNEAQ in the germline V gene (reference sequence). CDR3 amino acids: CASSLGTGIHTGELFF. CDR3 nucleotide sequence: TGTGCCAGCAGCTTAGGGACAGGGATACACACCGGGGAGCTGTTTTTT.